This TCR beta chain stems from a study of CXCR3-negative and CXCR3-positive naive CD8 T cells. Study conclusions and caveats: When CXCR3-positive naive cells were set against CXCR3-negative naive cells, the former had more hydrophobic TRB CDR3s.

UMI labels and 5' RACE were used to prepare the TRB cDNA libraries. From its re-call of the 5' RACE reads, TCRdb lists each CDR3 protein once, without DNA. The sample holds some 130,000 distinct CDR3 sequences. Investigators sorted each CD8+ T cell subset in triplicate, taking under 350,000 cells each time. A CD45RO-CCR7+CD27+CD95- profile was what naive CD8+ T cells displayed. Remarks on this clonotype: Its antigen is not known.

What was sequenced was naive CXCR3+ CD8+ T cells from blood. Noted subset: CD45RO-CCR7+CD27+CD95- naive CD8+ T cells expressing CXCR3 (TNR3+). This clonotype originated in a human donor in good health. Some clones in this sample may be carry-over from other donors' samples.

The chain's CDR3 is CASSFRSPRSSGANVLTF. The genes are TRBV7-9 and TRBJ2-6. The CDR3 has 18 residues. CDR1 and CDR2 (germline): SEHNR, FQNEAQ (reference sequence). Full variable domain (outside the CDR3, taken from reference TRBV7-9 and TRBJ2-6): DTGVSQNPRHKITKRGQNVTFRCDPISEHNRLYWYRQTLGQGPEFLTYFQNEAQLEKSRLLSDRFSAERPKGSFSTLEIQRTEQGDSAMYLCASSFRSPRSSGANVLTFGAGSRLTVL.